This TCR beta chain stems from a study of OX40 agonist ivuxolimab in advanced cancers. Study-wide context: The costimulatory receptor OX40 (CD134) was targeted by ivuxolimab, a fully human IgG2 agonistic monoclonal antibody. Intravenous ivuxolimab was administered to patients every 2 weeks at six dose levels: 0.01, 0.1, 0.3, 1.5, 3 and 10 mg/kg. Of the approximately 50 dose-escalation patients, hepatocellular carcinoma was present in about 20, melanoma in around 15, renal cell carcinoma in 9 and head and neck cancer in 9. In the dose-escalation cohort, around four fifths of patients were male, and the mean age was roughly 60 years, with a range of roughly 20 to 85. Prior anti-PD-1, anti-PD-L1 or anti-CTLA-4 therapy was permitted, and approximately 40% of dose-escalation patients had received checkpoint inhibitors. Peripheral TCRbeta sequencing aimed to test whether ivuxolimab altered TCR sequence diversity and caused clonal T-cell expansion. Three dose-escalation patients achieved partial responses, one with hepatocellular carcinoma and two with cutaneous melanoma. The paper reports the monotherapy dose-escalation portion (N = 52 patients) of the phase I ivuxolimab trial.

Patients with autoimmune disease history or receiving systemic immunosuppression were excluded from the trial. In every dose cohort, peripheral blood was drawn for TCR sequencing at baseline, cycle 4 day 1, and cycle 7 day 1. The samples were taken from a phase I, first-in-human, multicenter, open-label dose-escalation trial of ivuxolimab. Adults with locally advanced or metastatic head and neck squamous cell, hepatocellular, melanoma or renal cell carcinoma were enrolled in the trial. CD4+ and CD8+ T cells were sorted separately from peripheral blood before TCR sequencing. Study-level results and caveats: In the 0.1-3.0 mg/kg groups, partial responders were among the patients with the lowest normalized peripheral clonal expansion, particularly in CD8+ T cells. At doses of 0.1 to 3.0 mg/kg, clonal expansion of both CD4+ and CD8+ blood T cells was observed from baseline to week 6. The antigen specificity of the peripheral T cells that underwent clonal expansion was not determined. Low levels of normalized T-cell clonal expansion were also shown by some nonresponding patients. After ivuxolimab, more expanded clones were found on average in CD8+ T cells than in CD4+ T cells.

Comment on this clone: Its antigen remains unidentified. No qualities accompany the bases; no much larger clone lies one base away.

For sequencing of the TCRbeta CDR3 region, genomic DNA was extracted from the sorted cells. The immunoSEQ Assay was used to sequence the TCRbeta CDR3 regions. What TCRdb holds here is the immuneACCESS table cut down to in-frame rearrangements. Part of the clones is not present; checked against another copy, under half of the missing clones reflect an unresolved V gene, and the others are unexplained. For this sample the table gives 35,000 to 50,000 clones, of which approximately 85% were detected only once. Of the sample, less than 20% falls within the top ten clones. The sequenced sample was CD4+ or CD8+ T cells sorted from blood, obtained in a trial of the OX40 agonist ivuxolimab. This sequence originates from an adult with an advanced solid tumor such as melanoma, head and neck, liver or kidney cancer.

The nucleotide sequence reads as follows: TGTGCCAGCAGCTTAATGGCAGATAGCTACGAGCAGTACGTC. It translates as CASSLMADSYEQYV. The chain is encoded by TRBV7-2 joined to TRBJ2-7; the D gene assignment is ambiguous. Deletion took 2 bases off V and 3 bases off J, with a span of 11 bases between the germline ends. The CDR1 and CDR2 encoded by the germline V gene are SGHTA and FQGNSA. Its CDR3 holds 14 amino acids, cysteine through valine. Of the read, only the CDR3 DNA is kept; its 42 bases are in frame from base 1.